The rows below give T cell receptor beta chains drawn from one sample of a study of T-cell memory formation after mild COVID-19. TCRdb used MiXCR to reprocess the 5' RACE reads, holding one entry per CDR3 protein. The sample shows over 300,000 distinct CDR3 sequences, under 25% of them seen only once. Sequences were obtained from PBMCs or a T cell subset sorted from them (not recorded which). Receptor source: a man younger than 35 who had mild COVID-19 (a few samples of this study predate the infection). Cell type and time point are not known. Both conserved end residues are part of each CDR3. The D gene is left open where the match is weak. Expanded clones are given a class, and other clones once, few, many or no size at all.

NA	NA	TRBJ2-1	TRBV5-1	CASSLRSNLYNEQFF	TGCGCCAGCAGCCTCCGTTCAAATCTCTACAATGAGCAGTTCTTC
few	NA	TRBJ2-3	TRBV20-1	CSAPGSGRTLTPQYF	TGCAGTGCTCCCGGTTCGGGGCGGACGTTAACGCCGCAGTATTTT
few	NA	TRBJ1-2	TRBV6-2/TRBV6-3	CASTMLTAGPREGYGYTF	TGTGCCAGCACCATGCTAACCGCGGGACCTCGGGAGGGCTATGGCTACACCTTC
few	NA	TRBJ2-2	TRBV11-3	CASSLGRGYYTGELFF	TGTGCCAGCAGCTTAGGCAGGGGATACTACACCGGGGAGCTGTTTTTT
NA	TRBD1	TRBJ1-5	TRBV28	CASRQGADQPQHF	TGTGCCAGCAGACAGGGGGCTGATCAGCCCCAGCATTTT
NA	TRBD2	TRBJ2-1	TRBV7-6	CASSRRTSGVEQFF	TGTGCCAGCAGCCGTAGGACTAGCGGGGTTGAGCAGTTCTTC
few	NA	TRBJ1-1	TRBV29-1	CSVVGAEAFF	TGCAGCGTTGTGGGGGCCGAGGCTTTCTTT
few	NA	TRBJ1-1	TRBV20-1	CSARDQGRGTEAFF	TGCAGTGCTAGAGATCAGGGGAGGGGCACTGAAGCTTTCTTT
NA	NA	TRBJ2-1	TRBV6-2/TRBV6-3	CASSYSAETYNEQFF	TGTGCCAGCAGTTACTCTGCCGAAACCTACAATGAGCAGTTCTTC
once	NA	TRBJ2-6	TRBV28	CASSLGSPDGANVLTF	TGTGCCAGCAGTTTAGGGTCCCCGGATGGGGCCAACGTCCTGACTTTC
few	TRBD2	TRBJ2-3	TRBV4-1	CASSQGTRETDTQYF	TGCGCCAGCAGCCAAGGGACTAGGGAGACAGATACGCAGTATTTT
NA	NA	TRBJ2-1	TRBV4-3	CASSSSGIEQFF	TGCGCCAGCAGCTCATCAGGTATAGAGCAGTTCTTC
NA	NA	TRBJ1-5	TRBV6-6	CASSSAQSSNQPQHF	TGTGCCAGCAGTTCGGCCCAGAGCAGCAATCAGCCCCAGCATTTT
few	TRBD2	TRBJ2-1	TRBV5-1	CASSRGGNSYNEQFF	TGCGCCAGCAGCCGGGGGGGAAACTCCTACAATGAGCAGTTCTTC
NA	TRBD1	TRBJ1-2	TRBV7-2	CASSLPRGRLAYGYTF	TGTGCCAGCAGCTTACCGAGGGGGCGATTGGCCTATGGCTACACCTTC
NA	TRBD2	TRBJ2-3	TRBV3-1	CASGLGRGSDTQYF	TGTGCCAGCGGTCTTGGGAGGGGTTCAGATACGCAGTATTTT
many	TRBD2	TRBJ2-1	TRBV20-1	CSARYQSSGGNEQFF	TGCAGTGCTAGATATCAGTCTAGCGGGGGCAATGAGCAGTTCTTC
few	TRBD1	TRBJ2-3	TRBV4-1	CASSHHGTVIDTQYF	TGCGCCAGCAGCCACCACGGGACAGTCATAGATACGCAGTATTTT
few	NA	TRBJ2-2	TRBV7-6	CASSLRQYTGELFF	TGTGCCAGCAGCTTAAGACAGTACACCGGGGAGCTGTTTTTT
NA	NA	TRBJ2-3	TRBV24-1	CATSGQVVADTQYF	TGTGCCACCAGTGGACAGGTCGTGGCAGATACGCAGTATTTT
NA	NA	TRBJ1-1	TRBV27	CASGRGDTEAFF	TGTGCCAGCGGTAGGGGAGACACTGAAGCTTTCTTT
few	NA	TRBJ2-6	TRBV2	CASSEAPGANVLTF	TGTGCCAGCAGTGAAGCGCCGGGGGCCAACGTCCTGACTTTC
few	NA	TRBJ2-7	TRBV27	CASSLGRTYEQYF	TGTGCCAGCAGTTTAGGGAGAACCTACGAGCAGTACTTC
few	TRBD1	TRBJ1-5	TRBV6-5	CASSRGQGGGTPQHF	TGTGCCAGCAGCCGCGGACAGGGGGGAGGGACGCCCCAGCATTTT
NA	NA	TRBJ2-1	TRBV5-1	CASSLNEGEQFF	TGCGCCAGCAGCTTGAACGAGGGTGAGCAGTTCTTC